This TCR beta chain emerged from a study of spatial heterogeneity in lung cancer. The time point was: blood at routine non-recurrence follow-up after resection. A unique molecular identifier was attached to every TCR cDNA molecule. In TCRdb, the 5' RACE reads were re-called with MiXCR into one record per CDR3 protein. Of about 94,000 distinct CDR3 sequences in the sample, 15% to 20% were seen once. The CDR3 runs 12 residues. Trimming took off 2 bases at V and 8 bases at J, with 9 bases between the two ends. CDR1 is ENHRY and CDR2 is SYGVKD in the germline V gene. The chain employs TRBV10-3 and TRBJ1-1; D ambiguous. The sequenced sample was PBMCs, obtained at follow-up. The clonotype originates from a male donor with early-stage non-small cell lung cancer. CDR3 bases: TGTGCCATCAGTGAGGAGCGGGGAGAAGCTTTCTTT. Translation gives CAISEERGEAFF.